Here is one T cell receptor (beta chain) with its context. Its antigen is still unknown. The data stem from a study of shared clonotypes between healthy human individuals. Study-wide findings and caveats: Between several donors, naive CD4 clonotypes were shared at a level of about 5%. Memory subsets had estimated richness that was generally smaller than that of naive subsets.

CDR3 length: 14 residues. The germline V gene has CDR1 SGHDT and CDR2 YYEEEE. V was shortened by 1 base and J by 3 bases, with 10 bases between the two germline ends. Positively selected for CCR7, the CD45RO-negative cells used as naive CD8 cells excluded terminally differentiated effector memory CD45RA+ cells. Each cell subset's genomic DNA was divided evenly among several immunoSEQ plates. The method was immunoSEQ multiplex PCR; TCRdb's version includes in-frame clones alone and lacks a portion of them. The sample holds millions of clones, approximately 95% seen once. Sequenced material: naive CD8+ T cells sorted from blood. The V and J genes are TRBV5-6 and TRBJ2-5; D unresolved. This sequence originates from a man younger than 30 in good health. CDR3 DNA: TGTGCCAGCAGCTTGAGTTTAACAAAAGAGACCCAGTACTTC. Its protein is CASSLSLTKETQYF.